The T cell receptor beta chain described here comes from a study of beta chain features in type 1 diabetes. Turning to the study itself: Across every sample, almost 110,000,000 sorted cells were examined in total. Broader study findings: PCR might pick shorter templates more often, in the same way for patients and controls. TCRB CDR3 length was moderately but significantly reduced in all four CD4+ subsets of Type 1 diabetes patients. These data did not resolve whether HLA type affects TCRB rearrangement.

This clone occurred a few times. What it recognizes is unknown. V lost 4 bases and J lost 6; bases outside the gene matches: 16. CDR1 is SGHRS and CDR2 is YFSETQ in the germline V gene. The CDR3 covers 19 residues. Expressed TCRB transcripts were sequenced because the entire RNA isolate underwent reverse transcription. Profiling relied on immunoSEQ multiplex PCR, and the TCRdb table lists in-frame clones only, not all of them. The data show about 23,000 clones, more than 45% seen once. The sequence derives from a man between 18 and 35 years old with type 1 diabetes. This chain uses TRBV5-1 with TRBJ2-2, with 12 bases fitting TRBD2. The sequenced sample was stem cell memory CD4+ T cells from blood. This chain's CDR3 is CASSRNALAGGGAAGELFF. As DNA, the CDR3 is TGCGCCAGCAGCAGAAATGCTCTAGCGGGAGGGGGTGCCGCCGGGGAGCTGTTTTTT.